The T cell receptor beta chain under discussion was sequenced for a study of cytotoxic CD8 clonotypes in ibrutinib-treated CLL. The wider study: Response was recorded as partial in 24 patients and complete in 2; at median approximately 63 months, approximately 14 remained remitted and about 12 had progressed.

There are 13 residues in the CDR3. Trimming removed 5 bases at V and 0 bases at J, with 8 bases between. CDR1 and CDR2 (germline): MDHEN, SYDVKM. Profiled with immunoSEQ multiplex PCR; TCRdb holds only in-frame clones, not every one. The sample carries over 100,000 clones, around 85% recorded once. The source of this sequence is a human donor with chronic lymphocytic leukemia. Sequences were derived from PBMCs, sampled after 24 months of ibrutinib treatment. The chain links TRBV28 to TRBJ2-7; D is possibly TRBD1 (5 bases). CDR3 coding DNA: TGTGCCAGCAGTCCAGGGTACTCCTACGAGCAGTACTTC. It is translated as CASSPGYSYEQYF.